Listed below are T cell receptor beta chains from one sample, sequenced in a study of blood T cell repertoires in COVID-19. The data were produced by immunoSEQ multiplex PCR, yet TCRdb's version contains in-frame clones alone and is incomplete. Of about 150,000 clones listed, roughly 88% are singletons. The sequenced material came from PBMCs or T cells enriched from blood (not recorded which). Source of these receptors: a man aged 50 to 60 who had recovered from COVID-19. The CDR3 runs from the conserved cysteine through the conserved F or W. Fields, in order: V gene, D gene, clone size, J gene, CDR3 protein, CDR3 DNA. A D gene is named only where the DNA matches it firmly. Not all rows give a size; the values are once, few, many and, for expanded clones, a class.

TRBV29-1	NA	NA	TRBJ1-5	CSVATGSRDQPQHF	TGCAGCGTTGCGACCGGGTCAAGAGATCAGCCCCAGCATTTT
TRBV29-1	NA	NA	TRBJ2-1	CSVTLGTNEQFF	TGCAGCGTGACACTAGGAACCAATGAGCAGTTCTTC
TRBV6-2/TRBV6-3	NA	NA	TRBJ1-5	CASSTGGAGPQHF	TGTGCCAGCAGCACGGGGGGGGCAGGGCCCCAGCATTTT
TRBV19	TRBD1	NA	TRBJ1-5	CASSIDPTGRQPQHF	TGTGCCAGTAGTATAGACCCGACAGGGCGGCAGCCCCAGCATTTT
TRBV19	TRBD1	NA	TRBJ1-5	CASSGTGGSNQPQHF	TGTGCCAGTAGTGGGACAGGGGGTAGCAATCAGCCCCAGCATTTT
TRBV6-5	TRBD1	NA	TRBJ1-3	CASSYDRGVGNTIYF	TGTGCCAGCAGTTACGACAGGGGGGTTGGAAACACCATATATTTT
TRBV5-1	TRBD2	NA	TRBJ2-5	CASSSSGGETQYF	TGCGCCAGCAGCTCAAGCGGGGGCGAGACCCAGTACTTC
TRBV5-1	NA	NA	TRBJ1-5	CASSLYAGKGQPQHF	TGCGCCAGCAGCTTGTATGCAGGGAAGGGTCAGCCCCAGCATTTT
TRBV6-9	NA	NA	TRBJ2-3	CASSLKATTKPDTQYF	TGTGCCAGCAGTTTAAAGGCGACTACCAAACCAGATACGCAGTATTTT
TRBV9	TRBD1	NA	TRBJ2-3	CASSRQGQGSNTDTQYF	TGTGCCAGCAGCCGACAAGGACAGGGAAGTAACACAGATACGCAGTATTTT
TRBV7-6	TRBD1	NA	TRBJ2-7	CASSDRTGRSYEQYF	TGTGCCAGCAGCGATCGGACAGGACGCTCCTACGAGCAGTACTTC
TRBV19	NA	NA	TRBJ1-1	CASSINGPGLAFF	TGTGCCAGTAGTATCAACGGCCCCGGGTTAGCTTTCTTT
TRBV5-1	NA	NA	TRBJ2-7	CASSLDGGNYEQYF	TGCGCCAGCAGCTTGGATGGAGGTAACTACGAGCAGTACTTC
TRBV27	NA	few	TRBJ1-4	CASSLARSNEKLFF	TGTGCCAGCAGTTTGGCTAGGTCTAATGAAAAACTGTTTTTT
TRBV24-1	NA	NA	TRBJ1-2	CATSDHSWYGYTF	TGTGCCACCAGTGACCACAGTTGGTATGGCTACACCTTC
TRBV7-6	NA	NA	TRBJ2-3	CASSPQFPTDTQYF	TGTGCCAGCAGCCCCCAATTCCCCACAGATACGCAGTATTTT
TRBV3-1/TRBV3-2	NA	few	TRBJ2-7	CASSRVDYEQYF	TGTGCCAGCAGTCGCGTCGACTACGAGCAGTACTTC
TRBV6-2/TRBV6-3	TRBD1	NA	TRBJ1-5	CASSYRQGYQPQHF	TGTGCCAGCAGTTACCGACAGGGGTATCAGCCCCAGCATTTT
TRBV12-3/TRBV12-4	NA	NA	TRBJ2-5	CASSFWRQETQYF	TGTGCCAGCAGTTTCTGGCGGCAAGAGACCCAGTACTTC
TRBV27	NA	NA	TRBJ1-2	CASSFSQGSYGYTF	TGTGCCAGCAGTTTTTCCCAGGGTTCATATGGCTACACCTTC
TRBV5-1	NA	NA	TRBJ2-2	CASGQSGVGAGELFF	TGCGCCAGCGGACAGAGCGGGGTCGGGGCCGGGGAGCTGTTTTTT
TRBV6-2/TRBV6-3	NA	NA	TRBJ1-1	CASSYTKNTEAFF	TGTGCCAGCAGTTACACAAAGAACACTGAAGCTTTCTTT
TRBV6-5	NA	NA	TRBJ2-5	CASRIVVGAGTQYF	TGTGCCAGCAGAATTGTAGTGGGCGCGGGGACCCAGTACTTC
TRBV10-3	NA	NA	TRBJ2-3	CAISDTGITDTQYF	TGTGCCATCAGTGATACAGGGATCACAGATACGCAGTATTTT
TRBV28	TRBD1	NA	TRBJ2-4	CASSTRDRVLNIQYF	TGTGCCAGCAGCACCCGGGACAGGGTGTTGAACATTCAGTACTTC
TRBV4-2	NA	NA	TRBJ1-5	CASSQDSRSNQPQHF	TGTGCCAGCAGCCAAGATAGTCGAAGCAATCAGCCCCAGCATTTT
TRBV5-1	TRBD2	NA	TRBJ2-5	CASSLGVQAGDSQETQYF	TGCGCCAGCAGCTTGGGGGTTCAAGCGGGAGACTCCCAAGAGACCCAGTACTTC
TRBV18	NA	NA	TRBJ1-1	CASSPRAETTEAFF	TGTGCCAGCTCACCACGGGCCGAGACCACTGAAGCTTTCTTT
TRBV5-1	NA	once	TRBJ1-4	CASSSSGIGEKLFF	TGCGCCAGCAGCTCATCAGGGATAGGGGAAAAACTGTTTTTT
TRBV28	NA	once	TRBJ1-5	CASSFGVGGNQPQHF	TGTGCCAGCAGTTTTGGGGTAGGGGGCAATCAGCCCCAGCATTTT
TRBV4-1	TRBD1	few	TRBJ1-3	CASSPQTGGGNTIYF	TGCGCCAGCAGCCCGCAGACAGGGGGCGGAAACACCATATATTTT
TRBV3-1/TRBV3-2	NA	NA	TRBJ1-1	CASSLRAVNTEAFF	TGTGCCAGCAGCCTCAGGGCCGTGAACACTGAAGCTTTCTTT
TRBV15	NA	NA	TRBJ2-7	CATSRDPLSLEQYF	TGTGCCACCAGCAGAGATCCCCTTTCACTCGAGCAGTACTTC
TRBV7-2	NA	NA	TRBJ1-2	CASTSMGRYYGYTF	TGTGCCAGCACAAGTATGGGCAGGTACTATGGCTACACCTTC
TRBV9	TRBD1	NA	TRBJ1-5	CASSVGTGYNSNQPQHF	TGTGCCAGCAGCGTCGGGACAGGGTATAATAGCAATCAGCCCCAGCATTTT
TRBV19	TRBD2	NA	TRBJ2-5	CASSTPGLAGETQYF	TGTGCCAGTAGTACCCCGGGACTAGCGGGAGAGACCCAGTACTTC
TRBV18	TRBD1	NA	TRBJ1-5	CASSPVDREVQPQHF	TGTGCCAGCTCACCAGTGGACAGGGAAGTTCAGCCCCAGCATTTT
TRBV7-2	NA	NA	TRBJ1-5	CASSLGVGQPQHF	TGTGCCAGCAGCTTAGGAGTTGGTCAGCCCCAGCATTTT
TRBV30	NA	NA	TRBJ1-2	CAWIYGFGYGYTF	TGTGCCTGGATCTACGGGTTCGGCTATGGCTACACCTTC
TRBV9	TRBD2	NA	TRBJ2-5	CASSETSGGAFLFETQYF	TGTGCCAGCAGCGAGACTAGCGGGGGGGCCTTTTTGTTTGAGACCCAGTACTTC
TRBV6-2/TRBV6-3	NA	NA	TRBJ1-1	CASSYGGGRTEAFF	TGTGCCAGCAGTTACGGGGGGGGTAGGACTGAAGCTTTCTTT
TRBV7-8	NA	NA	TRBJ1-5	CASSLGQYSNQPQHF	TGTGCCAGCAGCTTAGGACAGTATAGCAATCAGCCCCAGCATTTT
TRBV5-1	TRBD2	NA	TRBJ2-7	CASSPLPTSGRNEQYF	TGCGCCAGCAGCCCGCTACCCACTAGCGGGAGGAACGAGCAGTACTTC
TRBV11-3	TRBD2	NA	TRBJ2-1	CASSPFGTSPYNEQFF	TGTGCCAGCAGCCCCTTCGGGACTAGTCCTTACAATGAGCAGTTCTTC